The 5 T cell receptor beta chains given below trace back to one sample, sequenced in a study of multiple sclerosis patients with progressive multifocal leukoencephalopathy. As for time point: time of PML onset. Some clones are missing from TCRdb's copy, which holds only in-frame ones; the method was immunoSEQ multiplex PCR. The profile shows roughly 32,000 clones, over 75% of them singletons. The material sequenced was PBMCs, taken from a patient treated with natalizumab. These TCRs come from a human donor with progressive multifocal leukoencephalopathy.

The rearrangement links TRBV6-4 to TRBJ1-1; 7 bases match TRBD1. V lost 9 bases, J lost 2 bases, and 9 bases stayed unmatched. The CDR3 has 14 amino acids. Germline CDR1 is MRHNA and CDR2 is SNTAGT. The CDR3 spells CASRVEGGNTEAFF. The CDR3 coding sequence is TGTGCCAGTCGCGTTGAAGGGGGCAACACTGAAGCTTTCTTT.

The chain links TRBV4-1 to TRBJ2-3; 11 bases are a match to TRBD2. This CDR3 spans 15 amino acids. With 5 bases clipped from V and 1 base from J, the junction kept 2 bases outside the gene matches. CDR1 MGHRA and CDR2 YSYEKL come from the germline V gene. The CDR3 DNA reads as TGCGCCAGCAGCTCGGGACTAGCGGGCACAGATACGCAGTATTTT. Residues: CASSSGLAGTDTQYF.

To note about this clone: Given the absence of the conserved phenylalanine or tryptophan at the CDR3 end, a read error is likely. J is TRBJ1-1 and V is TRBV19; no firm D call. This CDR3 comprises 12 residues. V was pared by 5 bases and J by 5 bases, with 9 bases between. Germline V gives CDR1 LNHDA, CDR2 SQIVND (reference sequence). This CDR3 reads CASSLGRTEAFL. CDR3 DNA sequence: TGTGCCAGTAGTCTGGGAAGGACTGAAGCTTTCCTT.

V gene TRBV27 combines with J gene TRBJ1-1; perhaps TRBD1 as D (6 bases). Looked up from germline, CDR1 is MNHEY and CDR2 is SMNVEV (reference sequence). Trimming cost V 0 bases and J 4 bases, with 6 bases left between them. The CDR3 covers 13 residues. Here the CDR3 DNA reads TGTGCCAGCAGTTTATCCAGGGGCACTGAAGCTTTCTTT. This codes for CASSLSRGTEAFF.

J is TRBJ2-7 and V is TRBV6-1; the match to TRBD2 covers 8 bases. The CDR3 is made up of 17 amino acids. After removal of 0 bases from V and 2 bases from J, the junction contained 9 bases not matched to a gene. CDR1 is MNHNS and CDR2 is SASEGT in the germline V gene. The DNA of the CDR3 is TGTGCCAGCAGTGAAGCGATACAACTAGCGGCAACCTACGAGCAGTACTTC. This gives the protein CASSEAIQLAATYEQYF.